This entry describes one T cell receptor (beta chain). The data were obtained in a study of T cell changes during pregnancy in multiple sclerosis. CDR3 length: 13 residues. From germline, CDR1 is ENHRY and CDR2 SYGVKD. Germline trimming cut 10 bases from V and 7 bases from J; bases unmatched to any gene: 7. Here immunoSEQ multiplex PCR was the method, and the copy in TCRdb shows in-frame clones only, minus some. Of about 55,000 clones listed, around 90% are singletons. This chain connects TRBV10-3 to TRBJ1-6; 7 bases align to TRBD1. The source of this sequence is a female donor with multiple sclerosis, enrolled in a pregnancy study. The sample consisted of CD4+ T cells from peripheral blood mononuclear cells, taken in the first trimester of pregnancy. CDR3 in amino acids: CATTRDSNSPLHF. Here the CDR3 DNA reads TGTGCCACAACCCGGGACAGCAATTCACCCCTCCACTTT.